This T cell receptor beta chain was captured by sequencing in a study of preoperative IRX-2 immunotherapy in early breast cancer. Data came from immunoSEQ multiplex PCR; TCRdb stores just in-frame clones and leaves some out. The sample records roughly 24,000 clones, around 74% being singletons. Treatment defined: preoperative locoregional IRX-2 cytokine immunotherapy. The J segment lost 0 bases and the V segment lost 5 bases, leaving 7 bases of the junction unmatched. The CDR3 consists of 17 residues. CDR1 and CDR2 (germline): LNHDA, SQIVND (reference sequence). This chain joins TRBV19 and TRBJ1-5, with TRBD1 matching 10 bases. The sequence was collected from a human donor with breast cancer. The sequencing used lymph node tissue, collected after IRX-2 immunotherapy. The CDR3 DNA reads TGTGCCAGTAGTGCCCGGACAGGGGGTCTTAGCAATCAGCCCCAGCATTTT. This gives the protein CASSARTGGLSNQPQHF.